This T cell receptor beta chain was captured by sequencing in a study of CD8+ T cells in alopecia areata. On the study more broadly: Each day, treated patients took oral tofacitinib twice, at 5 to 10 mg per dose.

This CDR3 is built from 12 residues. Germline CDR1 is SNHLY and CDR2 is FYNNEI. Deletions cut 6 bases from V and 2 bases from J, with 7 bases between. Findings and caveats of the study: The study found tofacitinib significantly decreased scalp clonality and expanded CD8+ clones among the top 100.

Extraction and reverse transcription of RNA yielded cDNA as the sequencing template. Sequenced by immunoSEQ multiplex PCR; TCRdb stores in-frame clones only, minus some. The repertoire holds 200,000 to 250,000 clones, 64% seen once, with more than 3.5% in the top ten. The sample holds one count of this clone. The antigen remains unidentified. Treatment indicated: oral pan-JAK inhibitor, 5-10 mg twice daily. Both peripheral blood and punch biopsies of lesional scalp skin were obtained from patients who had alopecia areata. The material sequenced was CD4+ T cells sorted from blood, taken at week 4, from a patient treated with tofacitinib. This sequence was found in a human donor with alopecia areata. J is TRBJ1-1 and V is TRBV2, with a possible D match to TRBD1 (5 bases). The CDR3 nucleotides are TGTGCCAGCAGACGGGACAACACTGAAGCTTTCTTT. Protein sequence: CASRRDNTEAFF.